Each of the 23 T cell receptor beta chains below was sequenced from the same sample in a study of blood T cell repertoires in COVID-19. Clones were sequenced by immunoSEQ multiplex PCR, and TCRdb holds only the in-frame ones, with some missing. Of some 150,000 clones in the sample, over 80% were seen once. Sequencing was done on a sample of peripheral blood. All receptors derive from a man between 45 and 60 years old with active COVID-19.

V gene TRBV7-6 combines with J gene TRBJ2-5; 8 positions agree with TRBD1. The germline CDR1 and CDR2 sequences are SGHVS and FNYEAQ. This CDR3 comprises 16 residues. The V segment lost 5 bases and the J segment 5 bases; nucleotides outside the gene matches: 13. CDR3 in DNA: TGTGCCAGCAGCCCAAGAGGGCAGGGGGCCCGGGAGACCCAGTACTTC. Residues: CASSPRGQGARETQYF.

This clone was observed a single time. The V and J genes are TRBV27 and TRBJ1-6, with 8 bases fitting TRBD1. V was pared by 3 bases and J by 7 bases, with 2 bases of the junction left unmatched. This CDR3 comprises 14 residues. CDR1 and CDR2 from the germline V gene are MNHEY and SMNVEV (reference sequence). The CDR3 loop reads CASSLRQGNSPLHF. CDR3 nucleotide sequence: TGTGCCAGCAGTTTGAGACAGGGGAATTCACCCCTCCACTTT.

This clone was recorded once. This chain connects TRBV19 to TRBJ2-1, with TRBD2 matching over 9 bases. The V and J ends lost 5 bases and 9 bases, in that order; junction bases with no gene match: 8. In germline, CDR1 is LNHDA, CDR2 SQIVND (reference sequence). The CDR3 consists of 14 residues. The CDR3 region is CASSGQRGVGEQFF. The DNA of the CDR3 is TGTGCCAGTAGTGGCCAGCGGGGGGTTGGTGAGCAGTTCTTC.

This clone was picked up a small number of times. This rearrangement joins TRBV5-4 to TRBJ1-6; D not resolved. V gave up 1 base and J gave up 9 bases, with 11 bases separating them. Germline values: CDR1 SGHNT, CDR2 YYREEE (reference sequence). The CDR3 extends over 14 amino acids. The CDR3 nucleotides are TGTGCCAGCAGCTTGAGCCGGGAGGGTTCACCCCTCCACTTT. Its protein product is CASSLSREGSPLHF.

The chain is built from TRBV19 and TRBJ1-3; 9 nucleotides agree with TRBD1. The CDR3 covers 17 residues. Germline V gives CDR1 LNHDA, CDR2 SQIVND (reference sequence). The V gene end was trimmed by 4 bases and the J gene end by 4 bases; junction bases not matched to a gene: 11. DNA of the CDR3: TGTGCCAGTAGTACTGTAAGGGGACAGGGTAGCGGAAACACCATATATTTT. Protein: CASSTVRGQGSGNTIYF.

This clone was picked up a small number of times. CDR3 residues: CASSLAVGATDTQYF. The CDR3 nucleotides read TGTGCCAGCAGCTTAGCGGTAGGAGCAACAGATACGCAGTATTTT. The chain employs TRBV7-9 and TRBJ2-3; D is uncertain. This CDR3 region has 15 residues. Trimming removed 0 bases at V and 3 bases at J, with 10 bases between. The germline V gene encodes CDR1 SEHNR and CDR2 FQNEAQ (reference sequence). Using reference TRBV7-9 and TRBJ2-3 for the parts outside the CDR3, the full variable domain is DTGVSQNPRHKITKRGQNVTFRCDPISEHNRLYWYRQTLGQGPEFLTYFQNEAQLEKSRLLSDRFSAERPKGSFSTLEIQRTEQGDSAMYLCASSLAVGATDTQYFGPGTRLTVL.

This chain links TRBV18 with TRBJ2-7; 8 positions match TRBD1. Germline values: CDR1 KGHSH, CDR2 LQKENI. J lost 0 bases, V lost 5 bases, and 3 bases had no gene match. This CDR3 is built from 14 residues. The CDR3 region is CASSSGTGSYEQYF. The CDR3, as DNA: TGTGCCAGCTCATCTGGGACAGGCTCCTACGAGCAGTACTTC.

This clone was seen just once. The chain has TRBV4-3 and TRBJ1-6; D is ambiguous. The V gene lost 0 bases and the J gene lost 7 bases, with 7 bases spanning the gap. CDR3 length: 14 residues. Germline V lookup: CDR1 LGHNA, CDR2 YSLEER. The CDR3 here is CASSQEEENSPLHF. CDR3 bases: TGCGCCAGCAGCCAAGAAGAGGAGAATTCACCCCTCCACTTT.

This rearrangement joins TRBV6-5 to TRBJ1-1; 7 nucleotides align to TRBD1. With V trimmed by 6 bases and J by 3 bases, 10 bases remained unmatched. The CDR3 consists of 15 residues. Germline values: CDR1 MNHEY, CDR2 SVGAGI. This chain's CDR3 is CASSRIITGDTEAFF. DNA for the CDR3: TGTGCCAGCAGCCGAATCATAACAGGGGACACTGAAGCTTTCTTT.

The chain recombines TRBV11-2 with TRBJ2-5; D is undetermined. The length of the CDR3 is 15 residues. The V gene lost 1 base and the J gene lost 5 bases, with 14 bases spanning the gap. Germline CDR1 and CDR2: SGHAT and FQNNGV. CDR3 region: CASSLGAIIVETQYF. The CDR3 region has the DNA TGTGCCAGCAGCTTAGGCGCTATAATAGTGGAGACCCAGTACTTC.

The J gene is TRBJ1-5, the V gene TRBV4-2; 9 bases fit TRBD1. J was trimmed by 0 bases and V by 5 bases; bases with no gene match: 8. Germline-derived CDR1 and CDR2 are LGHNA and YNFKEQ. The CDR3 spans 17 residues. This chain's CDR3 is CASSARQGGDSNQPQHF. In DNA, the CDR3 is TGTGCCAGCAGCGCCCGACAGGGGGGGGATAGCAATCAGCCCCAGCATTTT.

This clone was seen only a few times. This chain uses TRBV4-1 with TRBJ2-7, with a possible D match to TRBD2 (6 bases). The CDR3 contains 16 residues. Germline V gene sequence: CDR1 MGHRA, CDR2 YSYEKL. Trimming removed 4 bases at V and 0 bases at J, with 16 bases between. CDR3: CASSPREVSSSYEQYF. The CDR3 DNA reads as TGCGCCAGCAGCCCTAGGGAGGTTAGTAGCTCCTACGAGCAGTACTTC.

The chain carries TRBV19 and TRBJ2-2; 9 bases line up with TRBD1. The J segment lost 6 bases and the V segment lost 4 bases, leaving 6 bases of the junction unmatched. This CDR3 has 15 amino acids. Germline CDR1 and CDR2: LNHDA and SQIVND (reference sequence). The CDR3 here is CASSSYGTGSGELFF. The CDR3 bases are TGTGCCAGTAGTAGTTACGGGACAGGGTCCGGGGAGCTGTTTTTT.

This clone was counted a few times. This chain uses TRBV7-9 with TRBJ2-7; no definite D call. Germline V lookup: CDR1 SEHNR, CDR2 FQNEAQ (reference sequence). V was trimmed by 3 bases and J by 6 bases, leaving 6 bases between them. This CDR3 is built from 11 residues. The chain's CDR3 is CASSFHSEQYF. In nucleotides, the CDR3 is TGTGCCAGCAGCTTTCATTCCGAGCAGTACTTC.

V and J are TRBV3-1 (or the pseudogene TRBV3-2) and TRBJ1-1; D call uncertain. CDR1 LGHDT and CDR2 YNNKEL come from the germline V gene (reference sequence). V dropped 2 bases and J dropped 1 base, with 5 bases sitting between them. CDR3 length equals 13 residues. The CDR3 loop is CASSQFSNTEAFF. CDR3 coding DNA: TGTGCCAGCAGCCAATTCTCGAACACTGAAGCTTTCTTT.

This sequence joins TRBV18 and TRBJ1-4; TRBD1 matches at 7 bases. Germline-derived CDR1 and CDR2 are KGHSH and LQKENI. The CDR3 is 17 amino acids. Trimming took 2 bases from V and 3 from J; bases not matched to a gene: 9. The CDR3 here is CASSPGQDLMANEKLFF. CDR3 coding DNA: TGTGCCAGCTCACCAGGACAGGATTTAATGGCTAATGAAAAACTGTTTTTT.

V usage is TRBV4-1 and J usage is TRBJ1-5; 7 nucleotides agree with TRBD1. CDR1 and CDR2 (germline): MGHRA, YSYEKL. This CDR3 contains 18 residues. The V segment lost 0 bases and the J segment 2 bases; nucleotides outside the gene matches: 10. This CDR3 is CASSQEPTGLNGNQPQHF. CDR3 coding DNA: TGCGCCAGCAGCCAAGAACCGACAGGGTTAAATGGCAATCAGCCCCAGCATTTT.

The chain carries TRBV29-1 and TRBJ1-1; 7 bases line up with TRBD1. Unmatched junction bases numbered 9, after V lost 6 bases and J lost 2 bases. The CDR3 runs 14 residues. Germline CDR1 and CDR2: SQVTM and ANQGSEA. CDR3 sequence: CSVLEGAGNTEAFF. CDR3 in DNA: TGCAGCGTATTGGAGGGGGCGGGAAACACTGAAGCTTTCTTT.

The chain combines TRBV4-1 with TRBJ2-3, with 13 bases lining up with TRBD2. V shed 0 bases, J shed 6 bases, and the junction held 0 bases outside the gene matches. The CDR3 is 15 residues long. CDR1 is MGHRA and CDR2 is YSYEKL in the germline V gene. The CDR3 nucleotides are TGCGCCAGCAGCCAAGAGGGACTAGCGGGGGATACGCAGTATTTT. It encodes CASSQEGLAGDTQYF.

By frequency in the sample, this clone is medium-sized. V usage is TRBV7-2 and J usage is TRBJ1-2, with D possibly being TRBD1 (6 bases). Deletions cut 2 bases from V and 4 bases from J, with 11 bases between. The CDR3 length is 14 residues. Germline values: CDR1 SGHTA, CDR2 FQGNSA. The CDR3 is CASSLSTGIYGYTF. In nucleotides, the CDR3 is TGTGCCAGCAGCTTATCGACAGGCATCTATGGCTACACCTTC.

The chain recombines TRBV25-1 with TRBJ2-7; D gene ambiguous. Trimming took 0 bases from V and 0 from J, leaving 15 bases between them. The germline V gene encodes CDR1 MGHDK and CDR2 SYGVNS. This CDR3 has 17 residues. The CDR3 region is CASSEYLIRSFSYEQYF. CDR3 bases: TGTGCCAGCAGTGAATATTTAATTCGTAGTTTCTCCTACGAGCAGTACTTC.

Details on this clone: The identical CDR3 is also encoded by other nucleotide sequences in the sample. The chain carries TRBV5-1 and TRBJ2-7; 14 bases match TRBD2. This CDR3 comprises 17 residues. Trimming at V came to 2 bases and at J to 7 bases, leaving 11 bases not matched to a gene. Germline CDR1 reads SGHRS; CDR2 reads YFSETQ. Here the CDR3 DNA reads TGCGCCAGCAGCTTCGGTTTGACTAGCGGGGGGGCGAGGGAGCAGTACTTC. Protein sequence: CASSFGLTSGGAREQYF.

The V gene is TRBV9, the J gene TRBJ2-3; D might be TRBD2 (6 bases). V was trimmed by 4 bases and J by 2 bases, leaving 20 bases between them. Germline assignment: CDR1 SGDLS and CDR2 YYNGEE. CDR3 length: 17 amino acids. CDR3 in DNA: TGTGCCAGCAGCTCCCGAGACCCGTGGGGGGACACAGATACGCAGTATTTT. Its protein is CASSSRDPWGDTDTQYF.